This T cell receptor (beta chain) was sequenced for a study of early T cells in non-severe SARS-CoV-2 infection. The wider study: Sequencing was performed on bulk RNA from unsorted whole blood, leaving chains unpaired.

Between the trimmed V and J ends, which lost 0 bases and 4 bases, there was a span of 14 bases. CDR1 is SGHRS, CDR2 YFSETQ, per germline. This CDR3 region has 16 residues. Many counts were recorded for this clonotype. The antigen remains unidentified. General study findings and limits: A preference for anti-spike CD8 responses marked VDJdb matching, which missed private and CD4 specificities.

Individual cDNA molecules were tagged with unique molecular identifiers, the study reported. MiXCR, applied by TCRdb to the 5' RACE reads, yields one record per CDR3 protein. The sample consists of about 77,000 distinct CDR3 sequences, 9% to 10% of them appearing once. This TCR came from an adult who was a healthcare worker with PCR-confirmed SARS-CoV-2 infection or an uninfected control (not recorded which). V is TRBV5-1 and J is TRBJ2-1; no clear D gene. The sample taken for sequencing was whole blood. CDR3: CASSLASKNGYNEQFF. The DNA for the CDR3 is TGCGCCAGCAGCTTGGCGTCCAAAAACGGGTACAATGAGCAGTTCTTC.